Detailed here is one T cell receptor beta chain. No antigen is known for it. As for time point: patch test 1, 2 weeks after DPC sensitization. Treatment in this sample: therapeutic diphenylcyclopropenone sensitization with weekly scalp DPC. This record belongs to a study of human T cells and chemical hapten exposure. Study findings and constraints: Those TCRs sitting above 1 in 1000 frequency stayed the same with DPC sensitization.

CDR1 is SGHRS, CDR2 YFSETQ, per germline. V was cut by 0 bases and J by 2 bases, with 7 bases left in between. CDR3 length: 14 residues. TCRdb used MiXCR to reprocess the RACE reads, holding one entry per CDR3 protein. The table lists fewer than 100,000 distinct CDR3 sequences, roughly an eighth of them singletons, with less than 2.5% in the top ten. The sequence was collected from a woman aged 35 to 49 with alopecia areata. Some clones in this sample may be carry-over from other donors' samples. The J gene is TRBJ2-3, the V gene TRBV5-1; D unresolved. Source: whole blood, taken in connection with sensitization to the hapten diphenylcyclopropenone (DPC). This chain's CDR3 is CASSLGRPTDTQYF. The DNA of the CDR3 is TGCGCCAGCAGCTTGGGTAGGCCCACAGATACGCAGTATTTT.